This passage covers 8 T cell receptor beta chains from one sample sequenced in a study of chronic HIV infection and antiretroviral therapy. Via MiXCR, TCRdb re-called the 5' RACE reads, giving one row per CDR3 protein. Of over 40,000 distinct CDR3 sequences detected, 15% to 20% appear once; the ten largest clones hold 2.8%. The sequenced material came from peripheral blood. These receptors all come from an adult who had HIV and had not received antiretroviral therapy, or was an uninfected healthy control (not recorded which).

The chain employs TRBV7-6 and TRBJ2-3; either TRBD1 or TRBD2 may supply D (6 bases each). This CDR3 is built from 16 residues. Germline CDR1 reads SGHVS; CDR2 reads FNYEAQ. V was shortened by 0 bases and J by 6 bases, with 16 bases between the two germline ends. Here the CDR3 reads CASSLARGRGIDTQYF. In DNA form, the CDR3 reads TGTGCCAGCAGCTTAGCGCGGGGCAGGGGAATCGATACGCAGTATTTT.

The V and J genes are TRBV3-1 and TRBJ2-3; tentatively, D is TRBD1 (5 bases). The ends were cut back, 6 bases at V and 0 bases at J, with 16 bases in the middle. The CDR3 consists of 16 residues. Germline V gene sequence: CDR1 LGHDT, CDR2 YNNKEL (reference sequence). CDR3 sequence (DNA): TGTGCCAGCAGTCACATGGGGCGAGTAAGCACAGATACGCAGTATTTT. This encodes CASSHMGRVSTDTQYF.

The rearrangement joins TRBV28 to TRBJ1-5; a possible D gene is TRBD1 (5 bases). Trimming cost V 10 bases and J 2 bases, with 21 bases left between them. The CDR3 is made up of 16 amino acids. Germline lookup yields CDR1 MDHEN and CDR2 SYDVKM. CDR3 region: CATTPGGTSGNQPQHF. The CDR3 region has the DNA TGTGCCACGACTCCGGGCGGGACGTCGGGCAATCAGCCCCAGCATTTT.

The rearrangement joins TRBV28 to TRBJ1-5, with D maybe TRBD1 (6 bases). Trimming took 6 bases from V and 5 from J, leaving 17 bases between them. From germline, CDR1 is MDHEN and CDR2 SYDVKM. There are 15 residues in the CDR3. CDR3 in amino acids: CASRLEGQPYQPQHF. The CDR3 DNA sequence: TGTGCCAGCAGGCTGGAAGGACAGCCTTATCAGCCCCAGCATTTT. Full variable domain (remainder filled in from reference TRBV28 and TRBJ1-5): DVKVTQSSRYLVKRTGEKVFLECVQDMDHENMFWYRQDPGLGLRLIYFSYDVKMKEKGDIPEGYSVSREKKERFSLILESASTNQTSMYLCASRLEGQPYQPQHFGDGTRLSIL.

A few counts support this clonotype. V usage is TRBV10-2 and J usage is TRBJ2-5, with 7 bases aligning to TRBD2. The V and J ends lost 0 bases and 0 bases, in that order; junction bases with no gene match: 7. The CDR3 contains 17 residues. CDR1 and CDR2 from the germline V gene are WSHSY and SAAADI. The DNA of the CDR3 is TGCGCCAGCAGTGAGTCGGGGCTAGCGGAGTACCAAGAGACCCAGTACTTC. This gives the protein CASSESGLAEYQETQYF.

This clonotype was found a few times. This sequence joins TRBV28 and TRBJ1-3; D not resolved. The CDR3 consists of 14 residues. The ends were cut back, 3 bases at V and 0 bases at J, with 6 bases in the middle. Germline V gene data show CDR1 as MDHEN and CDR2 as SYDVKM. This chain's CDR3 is CASSFEGSGNTIYF. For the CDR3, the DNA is TGTGCCAGCAGTTTCGAGGGCTCTGGAAACACCATATATTTT.

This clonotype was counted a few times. The CDR3 is CASSVGGRGYNEQFF. CDR3 sequence (DNA): TGTGCCAGCAGCGTAGGCGGGAGGGGATACAATGAGCAGTTCTTC. J is TRBJ2-1 and V is TRBV9, with 9 bases aligning to TRBD2. The V gene's germline CDR1 is SGDLS and CDR2 YYNGEE. Unmatched junction bases numbered 2, after V lost 0 bases and J lost 4 bases. The CDR3 loop spans 15 amino acids.

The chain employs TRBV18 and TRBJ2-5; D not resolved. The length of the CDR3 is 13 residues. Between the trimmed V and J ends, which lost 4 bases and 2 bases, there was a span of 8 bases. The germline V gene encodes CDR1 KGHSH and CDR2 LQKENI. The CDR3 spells CASSLGVQETQYF. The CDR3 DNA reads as TGTGCCAGCTCACTAGGAGTACAAGAGACCCAGTACTTC.